These 9 T cell receptor beta chains originate from one sample sequenced in a study of a mutant IDH1 vaccine in newly diagnosed glioma. Profiled with immunoSEQ multiplex PCR; TCRdb holds only in-frame clones, not every one. The repertoire holds tens of thousands of clones, with approximately 90% as singletons. No antigen has been identified for these receptors. Time point defined: week 23, last vaccination. Vaccination used 300 ug of mutant IDH1 20-mer peptide per dose, with topical imiquimod. Sequencing used PBMCs, obtained from a glioma patient whose treatment included an IDH1 peptide vaccine. The receptors come from a man aged 50 to 59 with glioma.

The gene calls are TRBV6-5 and TRBJ1-1; no reliable D call. The CDR3 is 13 residues long. Germline values: CDR1 MNHEY, CDR2 SVGAGI. Deletions cut 8 bases from V and 1 base from J, with 11 bases between. The DNA of the CDR3 is TGTGCCAGCCGATCCAGGAGGAACACTGAAGCTTTCTTT. Translating gives CASRSRRNTEAFF.

The rearrangement links TRBV2 to TRBJ1-3, with D unclear. Germline CDR1 reads SNHLY; CDR2 reads FYNNEI. The V end lost 4 bases, the J end lost 0 bases, and 19 bases lay between the germline ends. CDR3 length: 18 residues. The chain's CDR3 is CASSARTVAELSGNTIYF. Here the CDR3 DNA reads TGTGCCAGCAGTGCCAGGACGGTTGCCGAACTCTCTGGAAACACCATATATTTT. The full variable domain, with the rest looked up from reference TRBV2 and TRBJ1-3, is EPEVTQTPSHQVTQMGQEVILRCVPISNHLYFYWYRQILGQKVEFLVSFYNNEISEKSEIFDDQFSVERPDGSNFTLKIRSTKLEDSAMYFCASSARTVAELSGNTIYFGEGSWLTVV.

V and J are TRBV5-6 and TRBJ1-6; 9 bases line up with TRBD1. Per the germline V gene, CDR1 is SGHDT and CDR2 is YYEEEE. Trimming took 6 bases from V and 7 from J; bases not matched to a gene: 8. This CDR3 has 15 amino acids. CDR3 region: CASNLVTGGNSPLHF. For the CDR3, the DNA is TGTGCCAGCAACCTCGTGACAGGGGGGAATTCACCCCTCCACTTT.

This chain connects TRBV7-8 to TRBJ1-1; D not resolved. This CDR3 contains 13 residues. The germline V gene encodes CDR1 SGHVS and CDR2 FQNEAQ. V lost 2 bases and J lost 4, with 8 bases in between. The CDR3 DNA is TGTGCCAGCAGCTTAAGTCGATCCACTGAAGCTTTCTTT. Its protein product is CASSLSRSTEAFF.

The V gene is TRBV9, the J gene TRBJ2-3, with a weak D call TRBD1 (8 bases). CDR1 and CDR2 from the germline V gene are SGDLS and YYNGEE. The CDR3 consists of 15 residues. Trimming pared 6 bases from V and 4 bases from J, leaving 18 bases between. The CDR3 spells CASTQGAGVADTQYF. The DNA for the CDR3 is TGTGCCAGCACCCAGGGGGCGGGGGTCGCAGATACGCAGTATTTT.

The chain combines TRBV9 with TRBJ2-3; D unclear. The CDR3 sequence is 14 residues long. CDR1 SGDLS and CDR2 YYNGEE come from the germline V gene. V shed 3 bases and J shed 2 bases, with 10 bases lying between them. The CDR3 DNA sequence: TGTGCCAGCAGCGAATGGACGCACACAGATACGCAGTATTTT. Translation gives CASSEWTHTDTQYF.

The chain is built from TRBV4-2 and TRBJ2-7; D ambiguous. Germline values: CDR1 LGHNA, CDR2 YNFKEQ. V lost 0 bases and J 0 bases, leaving 9 bases between the germline ends. The CDR3 length is 15 residues. The CDR3 DNA reads TGTGCCAGCAGCCAAGAGGACGGCAGCTCCTACGAGCAGTACTTC. Translation gives CASSQEDGSSYEQYF.

V gene TRBV10-2 combines with J gene TRBJ1-6, with TRBD1 as a possible D gene (6 bases). CDR1 is WSHSY, CDR2 SAAADI, per germline. This CDR3 is 15 amino acids long. Trimming cost V 1 base and J 7 bases, with 11 bases left between them. The CDR3 protein is CASSEWGLENSPLHF. For the CDR3, the DNA is TGCGCCAGCAGTGAGTGGGGGCTGGAGAATTCACCCCTCCACTTT.

This clone was counted only a few times. V is TRBV7-9 and J is TRBJ2-6; D call uncertain. Germline V CDR1 and CDR2: SEHNR, FQNEAQ (reference sequence). This CDR3 region has 16 residues. The V end was cut by 6 bases, the J end by 0 bases, with 12 bases between. CDR3 bases: TGTGCCAGCAGTTCGGGTCGAAGCTCTGGGGCCAACGTCCTGACTTTC. It specifies CASSSGRSSGANVLTF.